The clone carrying this T cell receptor beta chain was picked up many times. This record belongs to a study of patients and donors after allogeneic stem cell transplantation. V was pared by 5 bases and J by 2 bases, with 9 bases between. The V gene's germline CDR1 is MNHNY and CDR2 SVGAGI (reference sequence). The CDR3 has 13 residues. MiXCR was run by TCRdb on the RT-PCR reads, yielding one entry per CDR3 protein. Of some 960,000 distinct CDR3 sequences listed, under 20% are singletons. The rearrangement links TRBV6-6 to TRBJ2-5, with D tentatively TRBD1 (6 bases). The sequence was collected from a human donor who was either an allogeneic HSCT recipient or a stem cell or donor lymphocyte infusion donor (not recorded which). It is not recorded whose cells these are; they may come from a transplant donor. The sample taken for sequencing was blood, either unsorted or a sorted T cell fraction (not recorded which). In DNA, the CDR3 is TGTGCCAGCAGTCCGACAGGACAAGAGACCCAGTACTTC. Translated, it gives CASSPTGQETQYF.